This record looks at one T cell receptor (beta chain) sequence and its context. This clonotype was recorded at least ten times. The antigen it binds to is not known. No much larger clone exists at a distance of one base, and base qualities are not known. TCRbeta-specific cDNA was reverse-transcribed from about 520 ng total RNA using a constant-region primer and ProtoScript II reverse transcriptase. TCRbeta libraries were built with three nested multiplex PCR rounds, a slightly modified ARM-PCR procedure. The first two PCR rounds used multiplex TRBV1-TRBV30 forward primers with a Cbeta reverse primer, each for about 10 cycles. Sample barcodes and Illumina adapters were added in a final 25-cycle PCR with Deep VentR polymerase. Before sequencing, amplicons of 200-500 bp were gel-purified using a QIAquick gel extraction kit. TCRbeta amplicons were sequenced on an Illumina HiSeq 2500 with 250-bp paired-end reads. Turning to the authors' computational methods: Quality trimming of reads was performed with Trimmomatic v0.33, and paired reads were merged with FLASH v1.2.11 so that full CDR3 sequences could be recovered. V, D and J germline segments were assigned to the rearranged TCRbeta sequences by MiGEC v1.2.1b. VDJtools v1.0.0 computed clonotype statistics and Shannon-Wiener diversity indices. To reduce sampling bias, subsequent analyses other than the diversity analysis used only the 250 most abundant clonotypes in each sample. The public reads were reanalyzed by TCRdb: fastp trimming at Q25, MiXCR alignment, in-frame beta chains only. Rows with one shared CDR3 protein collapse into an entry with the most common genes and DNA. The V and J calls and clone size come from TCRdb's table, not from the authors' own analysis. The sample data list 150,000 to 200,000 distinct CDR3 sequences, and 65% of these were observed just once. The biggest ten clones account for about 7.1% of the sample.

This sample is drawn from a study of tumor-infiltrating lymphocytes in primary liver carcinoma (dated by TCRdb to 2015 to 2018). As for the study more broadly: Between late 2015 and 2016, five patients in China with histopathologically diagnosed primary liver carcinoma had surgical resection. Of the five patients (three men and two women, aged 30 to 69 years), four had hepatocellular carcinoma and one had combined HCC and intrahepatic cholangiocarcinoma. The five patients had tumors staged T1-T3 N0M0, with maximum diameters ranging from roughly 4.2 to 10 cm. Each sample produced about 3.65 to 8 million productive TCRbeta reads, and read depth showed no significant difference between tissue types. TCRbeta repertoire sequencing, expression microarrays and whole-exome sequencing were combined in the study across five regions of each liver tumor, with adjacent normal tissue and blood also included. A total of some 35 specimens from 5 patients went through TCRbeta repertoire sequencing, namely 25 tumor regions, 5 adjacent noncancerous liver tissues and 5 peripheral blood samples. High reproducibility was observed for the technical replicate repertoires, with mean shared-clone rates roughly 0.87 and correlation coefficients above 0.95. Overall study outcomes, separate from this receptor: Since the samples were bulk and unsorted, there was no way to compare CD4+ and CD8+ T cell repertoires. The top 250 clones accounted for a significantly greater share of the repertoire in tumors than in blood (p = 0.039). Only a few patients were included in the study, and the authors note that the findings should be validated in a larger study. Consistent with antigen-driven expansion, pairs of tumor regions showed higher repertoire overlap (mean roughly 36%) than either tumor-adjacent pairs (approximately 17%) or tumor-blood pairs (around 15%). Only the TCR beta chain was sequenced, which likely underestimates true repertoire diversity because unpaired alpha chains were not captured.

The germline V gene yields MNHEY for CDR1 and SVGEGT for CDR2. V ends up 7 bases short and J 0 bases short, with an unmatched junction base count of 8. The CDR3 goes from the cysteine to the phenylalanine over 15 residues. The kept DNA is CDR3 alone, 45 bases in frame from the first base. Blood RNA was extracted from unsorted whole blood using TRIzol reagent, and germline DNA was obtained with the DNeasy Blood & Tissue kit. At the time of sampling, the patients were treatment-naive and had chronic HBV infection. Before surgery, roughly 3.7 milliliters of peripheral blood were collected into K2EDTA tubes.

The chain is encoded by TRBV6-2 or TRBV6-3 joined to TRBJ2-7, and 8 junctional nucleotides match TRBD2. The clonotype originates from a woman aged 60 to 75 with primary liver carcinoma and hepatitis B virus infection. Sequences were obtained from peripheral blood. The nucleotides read TGTGCCAGCAACCGAAGCGGGGGTGGCTCCTACGAGCAGTACTTC. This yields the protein CASNRSGGGSYEQYF.